This section outlines one T cell receptor (beta chain) sequence together with its context. Its antigen remains undetermined. No base qualities exist here, and no much larger clone lies one base off it. TCRbeta CDR3 sequencing was performed on sorted unstimulated T cells and on proliferating T cells recovered from mixed lymphocyte reactions. Fresh whole blood from approximately ten HLA-typed healthy donors was used to isolate PBMCs. The data belong to a study of siplizumab effects on memory and regulatory T cells (dated by TCRdb to the late 2010s). For the study in its entirety: The study examined how the anti-CD2 antibody siplizumab affects alloreactive T-cell subsets in allogeneic mixed lymphocyte reactions built from human PBMCs.

CDR1 is given as SEHNR and CDR2 as FQNEAQ, both from the germline V gene (reference sequence). Reading from cysteine to phenylalanine, the CDR3 counts 15 amino acids. Only CDR3 DNA is held: 45 bases, read in frame from base 1. V and J are trimmed by 5 bases and 5 bases, and the gene matches miss 9 bases of the junction. Receptor amplification or capture employed the immunoSEQ multiplex PCR assay. Each sample had roughly 90,000 TCR templates assayed by the deep sequencing platform. Genomic DNA extracted from sorted T cells was used for TCRbeta CDR3 sequencing. In the original analysis: The R programming language was used for clonal analysis of TCRbeta CDR3 data. Comparing unstimulated samples against CFSE-low samples taken after the reaction was how alloreactive CD4+ and CD8+ clones were defined. Regulatory or non-regulatory origin of alloreactive CD4+ clones was assigned by matching sequences to the sorted unstimulated Treg and non-Treg repertoires. TCRdb stores this immuneACCESS table with in-frame sequences only. Part of the clones is absent; in the studies checked, under half of the shortfall reflects unresolved V genes, and no reason is known for the rest. The V and J calls and clone size come from that table; D and trimming were worked out from the DNA. For this sample there are more than 75,000 clones; 93% appear just once. The ten largest clones add up to about 6.7% of the sample.

Points the paper makes about the study in general: A naive or memory phenotype could not be assigned to roughly 75-95% of proliferating CD4+ or CD8+ clones. Because sequences at frequencies below about 10^-5 were poorly captured, only a minor fraction of alloreactive clones could be mapped back to unstimulated subsets. In reactions with siplizumab, an average of approximately 69% of mappable alloreactive CD4+ clones were Treg-derived, compared with 25% to 30% in control reactions. The suppressive function of proliferating Tregs from siplizumab cultures was not functionally confirmed. Compared with memory T cells, unstimulated naive T cells appeared more diverse, and naive cells seemed to make a substantial contribution to the alloresponse. Siplizumab significantly reduced the cumulative frequency of alloreactive sequences traceable to unstimulated CD4+ memory T cells.

The sequence joins TRBV7-9 to TRBJ2-1; 7 central nucleotides agree with TRBD2. This TCR derives from a human donor in good health. Sample: CD8+ T cells sorted from blood. The sequenced DNA: TGTGCCAGCAGCCGACGGGGGGTTGTAAACAATGAGCAGTTCTTC. Its amino acids are CASSRRGVVNNEQFF.